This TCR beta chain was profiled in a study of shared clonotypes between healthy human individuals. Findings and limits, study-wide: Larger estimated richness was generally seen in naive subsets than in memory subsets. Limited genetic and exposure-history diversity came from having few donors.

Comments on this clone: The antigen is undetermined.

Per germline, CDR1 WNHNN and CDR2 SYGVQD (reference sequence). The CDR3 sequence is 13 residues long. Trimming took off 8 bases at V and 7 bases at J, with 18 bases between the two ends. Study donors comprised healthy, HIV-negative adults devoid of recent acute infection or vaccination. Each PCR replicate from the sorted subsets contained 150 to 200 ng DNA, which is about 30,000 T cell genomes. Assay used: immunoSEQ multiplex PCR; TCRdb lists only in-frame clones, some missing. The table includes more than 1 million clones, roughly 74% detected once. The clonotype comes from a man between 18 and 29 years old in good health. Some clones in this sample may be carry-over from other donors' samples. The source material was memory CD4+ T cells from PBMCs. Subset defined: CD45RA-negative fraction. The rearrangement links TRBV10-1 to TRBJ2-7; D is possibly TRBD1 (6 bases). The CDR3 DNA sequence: TGCGCCAGCCCGACAGGATCCTCGAGGGAGCAGTACTTC. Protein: CASPTGSSREQYF.